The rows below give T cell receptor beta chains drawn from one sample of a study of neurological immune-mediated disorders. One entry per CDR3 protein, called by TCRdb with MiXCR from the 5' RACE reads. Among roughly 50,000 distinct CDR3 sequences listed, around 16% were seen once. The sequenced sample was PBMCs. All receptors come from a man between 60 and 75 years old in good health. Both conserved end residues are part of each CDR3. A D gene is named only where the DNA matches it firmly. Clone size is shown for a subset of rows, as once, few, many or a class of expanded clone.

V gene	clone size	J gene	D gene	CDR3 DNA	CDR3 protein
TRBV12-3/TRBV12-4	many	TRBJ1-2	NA	TGTGCCAGCAGTTTTCGACCGAGTTTGGGGATATGGTACACCTTC	CASSFRPSLGIWYTF
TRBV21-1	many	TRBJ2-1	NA	TGTGCCAGCAGCAACCCCTGGCGGGAGGCGTGCAATGAGCAGTTCTTC	CASSNPWREACNEQFF
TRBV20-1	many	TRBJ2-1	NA	TGCAGTGCTAAGCGGCCTGGGGGGAATGAGCAGTTCTTC	CSAKRPGGNEQFF
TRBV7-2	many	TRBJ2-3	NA	TGTGCCAGCAGCTTAGGTTTAAACACAGATACGCAGTATTTT	CASSLGLNTDTQYF
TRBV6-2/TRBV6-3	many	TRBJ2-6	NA	TGTGCCAGCTTCGGGACACCCGGCTCTGGGGCCAACGTCCTGACTTTC	CASFGTPGSGANVLTF
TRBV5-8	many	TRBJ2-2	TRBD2	TGTGCCAGCAGCCCGGGGCTAGCGGGCACCGGGGAGCTGTTTTTT	CASSPGLAGTGELFF
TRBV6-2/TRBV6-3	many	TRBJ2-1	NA	TGTGCCAGCAGGCCGGACTACAATGAGCAGTTCTTC	CASRPDYNEQFF
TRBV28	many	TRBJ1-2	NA	TGTGCCAGCAGTTTATTCCGGACAGTCAACTATGGCTACACCTTC	CASSLFRTVNYGYTF
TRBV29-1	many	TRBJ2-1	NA	TGCAGCGTACCGGGATCCTCCTACAATGAGCAGTTCTTC	CSVPGSSYNEQFF
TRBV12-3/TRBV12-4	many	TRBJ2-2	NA	TGTGCCAGCAGTTTCGGTCCAAACACCGGGGAGCTGTTTTTT	CASSFGPNTGELFF
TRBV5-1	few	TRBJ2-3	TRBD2	TGCGCCAGCAGTATCACCAGCGGGACTATAACAGATACGCAGTATTTT	CASSITSGTITDTQYF
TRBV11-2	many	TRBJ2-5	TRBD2	TGTGCCAGCAGCTTAGGCTTAACTAGCGGACAGGAGACCCAGTACTTC	CASSLGLTSGQETQYF
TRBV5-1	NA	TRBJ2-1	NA	TGCGCCAGCAGCTTCGATAGGGTAAGCTCCTACAATGAGCAGTTCTTC	CASSFDRVSSYNEQFF
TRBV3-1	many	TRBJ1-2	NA	TGTGCCAGCAGCCAGGGGGGACTCAACTATGGCTACACCTTC	CASSQGGLNYGYTF
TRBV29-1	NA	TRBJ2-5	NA	TGCAGCGTTGTAGGGGTGGAGACCCAGTACTTC	CSVVGVETQYF
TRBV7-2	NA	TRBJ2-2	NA	TGTGCCAGCAGCTCGCAGTGGGCTCAGGACACCGGGGAGCTGTTTTTT	CASSSQWAQDTGELFF
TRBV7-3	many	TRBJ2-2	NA	TGTGCCAGCAGCTTGGCCATGGGCCCTAACACCGGGGAGCTGTTTTTT	CASSLAMGPNTGELFF
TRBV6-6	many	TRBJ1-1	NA	TGTGCCAGCAGCTATCTCGAGGGGCAGTCTACTGAAGCTTTCTTT	CASSYLEGQSTEAFF
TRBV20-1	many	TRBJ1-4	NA	TGCAGTGCTAGAGAAAGGAGCCAGGCTGAAAAACTGTTTTTT	CSARERSQAEKLFF
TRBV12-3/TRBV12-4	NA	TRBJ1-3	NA	TGTGCCAGCAGTCTCGACCGAAACTCTGGAAACACCATATATTTT	CASSLDRNSGNTIYF
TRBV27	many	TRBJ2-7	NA	TGTGCCAGCAGTTTGCGCAGGGGAAACTACGAGCAGTACTTC	CASSLRRGNYEQYF
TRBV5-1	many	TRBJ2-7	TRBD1	TGCGCCAGCAGCTTTAGACAGGGGGGATCCTACGAGCAGTACTTC	CASSFRQGGSYEQYF
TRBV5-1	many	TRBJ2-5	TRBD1	TGCGCCAGCAGCGAGCCGGGACAGGGGGCAGAGACCCAGTACTTC	CASSEPGQGAETQYF
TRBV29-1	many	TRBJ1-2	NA	TGCAGCGTTGGGACTGGGGCAGGTCAAGGCTACACCTTC	CSVGTGAGQGYTF
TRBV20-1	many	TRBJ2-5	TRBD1	TGCAGCGCGTTGGGACAGGCCCAAGAGACCCAGTACTTC	CSALGQAQETQYF
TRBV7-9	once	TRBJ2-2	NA	TGTACCAGCAGCGCTGTGGGCGGCCCCGGGGAGCTGTTTTTT	CTSSAVGGPGELFF
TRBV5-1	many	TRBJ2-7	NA	TGCGCCAGCAGCTTGCTGCCGGATGACTACGAGCAGTACTTC	CASSLLPDDYEQYF
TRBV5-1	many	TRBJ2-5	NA	TGCGCCAGCAGCTTGGGCAGCGCGAGGAATGACAGGTTGCGAGAGACCCAGTACTTC	CASSLGSARNDRLRETQYF
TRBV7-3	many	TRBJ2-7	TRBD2	TGTGCCAGCAGCCCTGGGACTAGCGGGAGTCAGCAGTACTTC	CASSPGTSGSQQYF
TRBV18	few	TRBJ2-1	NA	TGTGCCAGCTCACCGGAAGCGTGGGGTAGGGATGAGCAGTTCTTC	CASSPEAWGRDEQFF
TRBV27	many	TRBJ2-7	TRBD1	TGTGCCAGCAGTTCTAGTCCCGTTGGACAGGGTGTGACCTACGAGCAGTACTTC	CASSSSPVGQGVTYEQYF
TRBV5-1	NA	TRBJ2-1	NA	TGCGCCAGCAGCTTGTCTCAGACCGATTACAATGAGCAGTTCTTC	CASSLSQTDYNEQFF
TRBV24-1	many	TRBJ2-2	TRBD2	TGTGCCACCAGTGCCCGGACTAGCGGGACCTCCACCGGGGAGCTGTTTTTT	CATSARTSGTSTGELFF
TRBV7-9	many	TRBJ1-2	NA	TGTGCCAGCAGCTGGGACATGGGACTGACCTATGGCTACACCTTC	CASSWDMGLTYGYTF
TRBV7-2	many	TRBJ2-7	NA	TGTGCCAGCAGCGTAAGCCCCATCCGGTCGTACGAGCAGTACTTC	CASSVSPIRSYEQYF
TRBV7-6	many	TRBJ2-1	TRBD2	TGTGCCAGCAGCTTAAGGGGCGGGAGTCCCTACAATGAGCAGTTCTTC	CASSLRGGSPYNEQFF
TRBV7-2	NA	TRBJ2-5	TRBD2	TGTGCCAGCAGCTTAAGATGGACTAGCGGTTCCCAAGAGACCCAGTACTTC	CASSLRWTSGSQETQYF
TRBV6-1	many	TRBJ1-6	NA	TGTGCCAGCAGGCTGAGTAATTCACCCCTCCACTTT	CASRLSNSPLHF
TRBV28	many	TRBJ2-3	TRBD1	TGTGCCAGCAGTTTATCCGACAGGGGAAGTTCAGATACGCAGTATTTT	CASSLSDRGSSDTQYF
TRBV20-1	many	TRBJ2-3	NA	TGCAGTGCTAGGGGGATAGGTGGGCCCTCTAGCACAGATACGCAGTATTTT	CSARGIGGPSSTDTQYF
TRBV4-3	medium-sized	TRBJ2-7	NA	TGCGCCAGCAGCCAAGCCCCCGGTGGCTACGAGCAGTACTTC	CASSQAPGGYEQYF
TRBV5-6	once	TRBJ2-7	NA	TGTACCAGCAGCTCTCCACCAGCGAGGGGACTCGTGAGCTCCTACGAGCAGTACTTC	CTSSSPPARGLVSSYEQYF
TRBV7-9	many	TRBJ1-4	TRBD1	TGTGCCAGCAGCTTGAGGACAGGGGCCTTACCGGAAAAACTGTTTTTT	CASSLRTGALPEKLFF
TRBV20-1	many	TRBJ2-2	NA	TGCAGTGCTATTTACGGGAACACCGGGGAGCTGTTTTTT	CSAIYGNTGELFF
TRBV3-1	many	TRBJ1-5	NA	TGTGCCAGCAGCCAAGGTACGGGGAATCAGCCCCAGCATTTT	CASSQGTGNQPQHF
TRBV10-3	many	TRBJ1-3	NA	TGTGCCATCAGTGAGGGAGGGCGTGGAAACACCATATATTTT	CAISEGGRGNTIYF
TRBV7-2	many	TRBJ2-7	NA	TGTGCCAGCAGCTTAGGACTAGTATACGAGCAGTACTTC	CASSLGLVYEQYF
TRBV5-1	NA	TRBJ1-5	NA	TGCGCCAGCAGTTCGGGGGGAATGAGCAATCAGCCCCAGCATTTT	CASSSGGMSNQPQHF
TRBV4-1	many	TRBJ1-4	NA	TGCGCCAGCAGCCAAGCTCTGAATGAAAAACTGTTTTTT	CASSQALNEKLFF